The 20 T cell receptor beta chains in this list originate from one sample, sequenced in a study of graft-versus-host responses after intestinal transplantation. The antigens these receptors bind are not known. The assay was immunoSEQ multiplex PCR, and TCRdb's table has in-frame clones only and misses some. The sample has tens of thousands of clones, 94% seen once. The sequences come from unstimulated CD4+ T cells sorted from spleen or lymph node cells, collected before transplant. These receptors all stem from a human donor who was the organ donor for an intestinal transplant.

The V call is TRBV5-4, the J call TRBJ2-1; maybe TRBD2 (7 bases). CDR3 length: 16 amino acids. Germline loops: CDR1 SGHNT, CDR2 YYREEE (reference sequence). V was pared by 2 bases and J by 2 bases, with 14 bases between. Here the CDR3 reads CASSLDRGAAYNEQFF. The CDR3 region has the DNA TGTGCCAGCAGCTTAGACCGGGGGGCCGCCTACAATGAGCAGTTCTTC.

As DNA, the CDR3 is TGTGCCAGCAGTGTGGGGGTGCCCAATGGCTACACCTTC. Protein sequence: CASSVGVPNGYTF. The V and J genes are TRBV2 and TRBJ1-2, with TRBD1 as a possible D gene (5 bases). Trimming left V 4 bases short and J 6 bases short, with 12 bases between. This CDR3 contains 13 residues. Germline V lookup: CDR1 SNHLY, CDR2 FYNNEI. The whole variable domain, remainder taken from reference TRBV2 and TRBJ1-2, is EPEVTQTPSHQVTQMGQEVILRCVPISNHLYFYWYRQILGQKVEFLVSFYNNEISEKSEIFDDQFSVERPDGSNFTLKIRSTKLEDSAMYFCASSVGVPNGYTFGSGTRLTVV.

This chain links TRBV7-8 with TRBJ1-5; D is unresolved. V lost 3 bases and J 9 bases, leaving 15 bases between the germline ends. Germline V lookup: CDR1 SGHVS, CDR2 FQNEAQ. The CDR3 length is 14 residues. This CDR3 is CASSLLSPAGPQHF. CDR3 in DNA: TGTGCCAGCAGCTTGTTGAGCCCGGCGGGGCCCCAGCATTTT.

This clone was recorded once. The rearrangement links TRBV5-1 to TRBJ1-5; D is perhaps TRBD1 (5 bases). The CDR3 contains 15 residues. The V and J ends lost 4 bases and 2 bases respectively, with 13 bases between them. Germline V gene sequence: CDR1 SGHRS, CDR2 YFSETQ. The CDR3 DNA reads as TGCGCCAGCAGCCCGGGGGACGGACGCAATCAGCCCCAGCATTTT. Its translation is CASSPGDGRNQPQHF.

V is TRBV5-1 and J is TRBJ1-1; D unresolved. The V gene lost 4 bases and the J gene lost 3 bases, with 10 bases spanning the gap. This CDR3 contains 13 residues. CDR1 is SGHRS and CDR2 is YFSETQ in the germline V gene. CDR3 nucleotide sequence: TGCGCCAGCAGCGTCGTGTCGTACACTGAAGCTTTCTTT. Translation: CASSVVSYTEAFF. Together with reference TRBV5-1 and TRBJ1-1, the CDR3 gives the full variable domain: KAGVTQTPRYLIKTRGQQVTLSCSPISGHRSVSWYQQTPGQGLQFLFEYFSETQRNKGNFPGRFSGRQFSNSRSEMNVSTLELGDSALYLCASSVVSYTEAFFGQGTRLTVV.

The chain links TRBV9 to TRBJ1-6, with TRBD1 identical over 11 bases. V shed 4 bases, J shed 7 bases, and the junction held 7 bases outside the gene matches. Germline V CDR1 and CDR2: SGDLS, YYNGEE. The CDR3 spans 16 residues. CDR3 sequence (DNA): TGTGCCAGCAGCCAGTCAGGGGACAGGGGGAATTCACCCCTCCACTTT. Protein product: CASSQSGDRGNSPLHF.

A few counts support this clone. The chain uses TRBV5-4 and TRBJ2-7, with 8 bases fitting TRBD1. CDR1 and CDR2 (germline): SGHNT, YYREEE (reference sequence). CDR3 size: 15 residues. V dropped 3 bases and J dropped 3; count of bases not matched to a gene: 8. The CDR3 loop is CASSSSGTGSYEQYF. CDR3 in DNA: TGTGCCAGCAGCTCGTCCGGGACAGGCAGCTACGAGCAGTACTTC.

This chain connects TRBV11-2 to TRBJ2-3; no reliable D call. The CDR3 runs 15 residues. Germline-derived CDR1 and CDR2 are SGHAT and FQNNGV. V was clipped by 5 bases and J by 0 bases, with 12 bases between them. CDR3 residues: CASSLRSSSTDTQYF. The CDR3 DNA sequence: TGTGCCAGCAGCCTGAGAAGCTCTAGCACAGATACGCAGTATTTT.

J is TRBJ1-2 and V is TRBV6-6; D unclear. The CDR3 totals 15 residues. Trimming removed 2 bases at V and 4 bases at J, with 14 bases between. CDR1 and CDR2 from the germline V gene are MNHNY and SVGAGI (reference sequence). Written as DNA, the CDR3 is TGTGCCAGCAGTTACCCCTGGGCGGCTTCCTATGGCTACACCTTC. It translates to CASSYPWAASYGYTF.

The chain uses TRBV11-3 and TRBJ2-1; TRBD2 matches 7 bases. This CDR3 is built from 14 residues. Germline CDR1 reads SGHNT; CDR2 reads YENEEA. V trimming: 4 bases; J trimming: 4 bases; junction bases outside the gene matches: 4. The chain's CDR3 is CASSWGGVYNEQFF. The DNA of the CDR3 is TGTGCCAGCAGCTGGGGAGGGGTGTACAATGAGCAGTTCTTC.

Only one count was recorded for this clone. The chain couples TRBV29-1 to TRBJ2-7; D is perhaps TRBD2 (5 bases). V lost 8 bases to trimming and J lost 0 bases, with 11 bases between them. Germline CDR1 SQVTM, CDR2 ANQGSEA. CDR3 size: 12 residues. The CDR3 bases are TGCAGCATCCGAGGGAGCTCCTACGAGCAGTACTTC. Protein sequence: CSIRGSSYEQYF.

The gene calls are TRBV6-4 and TRBJ2-1; 10 nucleotides match TRBD1. Germline V CDR1 and CDR2: MRHNA, SNTAGT. Germline trimming cut 2 bases from V and 7 bases from J; bases unmatched to any gene: 5. CDR3 size: 15 residues. The CDR3 DNA is TGTGCCAGCAGTGACCGGGACAGGGGTGCGAATGAGCAGTTCTTC. The encoded protein is CASSDRDRGANEQFF.

This clone was found a few times. This chain joins TRBV9 and TRBJ1-3; D may be TRBD1 (6 bases). CDR1 SGDLS and CDR2 YYNGEE come from the germline V gene. V gave up 0 bases and J gave up 0 bases, with 10 bases separating them. The CDR3 is 16 residues long. CDR3 DNA sequence: TGTGCCAGCAGCGTAGCGGACAGCTACTCTGGAAACACCATATATTTT. Amino acid sequence: CASSVADSYSGNTIYF.

CDR3 coding DNA: TGCGCCAGCAGCACCCAACTAACAGGCATGAACACTGAAGCTTTCTTT. This sequence encodes CASSTQLTGMNTEAFF. J is TRBJ1-1 and V is TRBV4-3; D possibly corresponds to TRBD1 (5 bases). CDR1 is LGHNA and CDR2 is YSLEER in the germline V gene. The CDR3 covers 16 residues. The V end lost 5 bases, the J end lost 0 bases, and 16 bases lay between the germline ends.

J is TRBJ1-2 and V is TRBV27, with a possible D match to TRBD1 (5 bases). V was shortened by 6 bases and J by 5 bases, with 19 bases between the two germline ends. The CDR3 sequence is 15 residues long. Germline V CDR1 and CDR2: MNHEY, SMNVEV (reference sequence). CDR3 in amino acids: CASRGPTRLPYGYTF. In DNA, the CDR3 is TGTGCCAGCAGGGGACCGACACGGCTCCCTTATGGCTACACCTTC.

The rearrangement links TRBV28 to TRBJ1-5; 8 bases match TRBD1. Germline CDR1 reads MDHEN; CDR2 reads SYDVKM. Unmatched junction bases numbered 6, after V lost 2 bases and J lost 6 bases. The CDR3 loop spans 15 amino acids. The CDR3 loop is CASSLAGQGAQPQHF. CDR3 bases: TGTGCCAGCAGTTTAGCTGGACAGGGTGCTCAGCCCCAGCATTTT.

The chain joins TRBV7-3 to TRBJ1-1; D is ambiguous. This CDR3 contains 15 residues. CDR1 is SGHTA, CDR2 FQGTGA, per germline. Between the trimmed V and J ends, which lost 1 base and 7 bases, there was a span of 16 bases. The CDR3 DNA is TGTGCCAGCAGCTTAAATGGTTGGGGTGTGGGTGAAGCTTTCTTT. Protein: CASSLNGWGVGEAFF.

This sequence joins TRBV28 and TRBJ1-5, with 10 bases matching TRBD1. The CDR3 length is 15 residues. V lost 6 bases and J lost 4; bases outside the gene matches: 6. The germline gives CDR1 MDHEN, CDR2 SYDVKM. The CDR3: CASSFGQGGNQPQHF. In nucleotides, the CDR3 is TGTGCCAGCAGCTTCGGACAGGGGGGAAATCAGCCCCAGCATTTT. The full variable domain, in which reference TRBV28 and TRBJ1-5 provide the parts outside the CDR3, is DVKVTQSSRYLVKRTGEKVFLECVQDMDHENMFWYRQDPGLGLRLIYFSYDVKMKEKGDIPEGYSVSREKKERFSLILESASTNQTSMYLCASSFGQGGNQPQHFGDGTRLSIL.

In this sample, this clone turned up a few times. This chain links TRBV30 with TRBJ1-4; D is ambiguous. The ends were cut back, 6 bases at V and 8 bases at J, with 16 bases in the middle. Germline lookup yields CDR1 GTSNPN and CDR2 SVGIG (reference sequence). This CDR3 spans 13 amino acids. The CDR3 spells CACPRALGEKLFF. CDR3 coding DNA: TGTGCCTGCCCGAGGGCTTTAGGCGAAAAACTGTTTTTT.

This sequence joins TRBV28 and TRBJ1-5, with TRBD1 identical over 10 bases. The germline V gene encodes CDR1 MDHEN and CDR2 SYDVKM. CDR3 size: 16 residues. The V and J ends lost 7 bases and 6 bases, in that order; junction bases with no gene match: 12. CDR3 loop: CASNSGTGALSQPQHF. Written as DNA, the CDR3 is TGTGCCAGCAATTCCGGGACAGGGGCTTTATCTCAGCCCCAGCATTTT.